These 32 T cell receptor beta chains originate from one sample sequenced in a study of cytomegalovirus exposure and HLA in healthy donors. The PCR used 60 Vbeta and 13 Jbeta primers. Profiling relied on immunoSEQ multiplex PCR, and the TCRdb table lists in-frame clones only, not all of them. Here the sample spans 100,000 to 150,000 clones, around 70% being singletons. Specimen: PBMCs. The receptor set was obtained from a woman aged 60-75 years in good health and CMV-seropositive.

The chain couples TRBV19 to TRBJ1-5, with D perhaps matching TRBD1 (6 bases). Deletions cut 8 bases from V and 2 bases from J, with 10 bases between. The CDR3 totals 13 residues. Germline V gives CDR1 LNHDA, CDR2 SQIVND (reference sequence). In nucleotides, the CDR3 is TGTGCCAGTGAGGGGGATGGCAATCAGCCCCAGCATTTT. Amino acids: CASEGDGNQPQHF. Combining the CDR3 with reference TRBV19 and TRBJ1-5 gives the whole variable domain DGGITQSPKYLFRKEGQNVTLSCEQNLNHDAMYWYRQDPGQGLRLIYYSQIVNDFQKGDIAEGYSVSREKKESFPLTVTSAQKNPTAFYLCASEGDGNQPQHFGDGTRLSIL.

The V call is TRBV2, the J call TRBJ2-4; TRBD1 matches 7 bases. From germline, CDR1 is SNHLY and CDR2 FYNNEI. The V gene end was trimmed by 5 bases and the J gene end by 0 bases; junction bases not matched to a gene: 7. The CDR3 is 16 amino acids. The CDR3 DNA follows: TGTGCCAGCAGTTTACAGGGGTCTCTAGCCAAAAACATTCAGTACTTC. It specifies CASSLQGSLAKNIQYF. Full variable domain (missing parts from reference TRBV2 and TRBJ2-4): EPEVTQTPSHQVTQMGQEVILRCVPISNHLYFYWYRQILGQKVEFLVSFYNNEISEKSEIFDDQFSVERPDGSNFTLKIRSTKLEDSAMYFCASSLQGSLAKNIQYFGAGTRLSVL.

There are a few counts of this clone. This chain joins TRBV4-1 and TRBJ2-7, with 8 bases lining up with TRBD1. Per the germline V gene, CDR1 is MGHRA and CDR2 is YSYEKL. The CDR3 length is 14 residues. Trimming at V came to 0 bases and at J to 5 bases, leaving 3 bases not matched to a gene. The CDR3 region is CASSQDRTGNEQYF. The CDR3 bases are TGCGCCAGCAGCCAAGATAGGACAGGGAACGAGCAGTACTTC.

This clone was observed a few times. The V and J genes are TRBV7-8 and TRBJ1-1; unclear D gene. This CDR3 has 12 residues. CDR1 and CDR2 from the germline V gene are SGHVS and FQNEAQ. Trimming took off 4 bases at V and 7 bases at J, with 10 bases between the two ends. The CDR3 DNA reads as TGTGCCAGCAGCTCCGGGAATGTTGAAGCTTTCTTT. Encoded protein: CASSSGNVEAFF.

The chain recombines TRBV19 with TRBJ1-1, with D maybe TRBD1 (5 bases). The CDR3 loop spans 14 amino acids. V was trimmed by 8 bases and J by 5 bases, leaving 18 bases between them. Per germline, CDR1 LNHDA and CDR2 SQIVND (reference sequence). The CDR3 protein is CASGPIDSFTEAFF. The CDR3 DNA is TGTGCCAGTGGCCCCATTGACAGTTTTACTGAAGCTTTCTTT.

This sequence joins TRBV6-5 and TRBJ2-7; D is possibly TRBD2 (6 bases). Germline V CDR1 and CDR2: MNHEY, SVGAGI. The CDR3 has 16 residues. V was clipped by 0 bases and J by 2 bases, with 14 bases between them. CDR3: CASSYSTGDSPYEQYF. In DNA, the CDR3 is TGTGCCAGCAGTTACTCGACGGGGGATTCTCCCTACGAGCAGTACTTC.

The rearrangement uses TRBV6-6 and TRBJ2-1; D not certain. V was pared by 6 bases and J by 8 bases, with 8 bases between. This CDR3 is 11 amino acids long. The germline V gene has CDR1 MNHNY and CDR2 SVGAGI (reference sequence). This CDR3 is CASRLEDEQFF. Here the CDR3 DNA reads TGTGCCAGCAGATTAGAGGATGAGCAGTTCTTC.

The genes are TRBV5-1 and TRBJ2-3, with D possibly TRBD2 on 6 matching bases. CDR1 and CDR2 (germline): SGHRS, YFSETQ. Deletions cut 0 bases from V and 0 bases from J, with 11 bases between. This CDR3 has 16 amino acids. The CDR3 sequence is CASSLAGGASTDTQYF. The CDR3 DNA reads TGCGCCAGCAGCTTGGCCGGCGGGGCAAGCACAGATACGCAGTATTTT.

The chain recombines TRBV15 with TRBJ1-2, with TRBD1 matching 7 bases. The germline V gene has CDR1 LNHNV and CDR2 YYDKDF (reference sequence). The J segment lost 0 bases and the V segment lost 4 bases, leaving 8 bases of the junction unmatched. This CDR3 spans 16 amino acids. The chain's CDR3 is CATSNMRDSANYGYTF. DNA of the CDR3: TGTGCCACCAGCAATATGCGGGACAGTGCTAACTATGGCTACACCTTC.

This chain joins TRBV5-1 and TRBJ1-1; 7 bases are a match to TRBD1. V was pared by 3 bases and J by 7 bases, with 3 bases of the junction left unmatched. Per the germline V gene, CDR1 is SGHRS and CDR2 is YFSETQ. The CDR3 covers 12 residues. This CDR3 reads CASSYGTVEAFF. The CDR3 DNA is TGCGCCAGCAGCTACGGGACAGTTGAAGCTTTCTTT.

The J gene is TRBJ1-1, the V gene TRBV25-1, with D perhaps matching TRBD1 (5 bases). The CDR3 covers 14 residues. Trimming took off 6 bases at V and 4 bases at J, with 15 bases between the two ends. Germline CDR1 MGHDK, CDR2 SYGVNS. The CDR3: CASSRVDLSTEAFF. Here the CDR3 DNA reads TGTGCCAGCAGCAGGGTTGATTTGAGCACTGAAGCTTTCTTT. The full variable domain, completed using reference TRBV25-1 and TRBJ1-1, is EADIYQTPRYLVIGTGKKITLECSQTMGHDKMYWYQQDPGMELHLIHYSYGVNSTEKGDLSSESTVSRIRTEHFPLTLESARPSHTSQYLCASSRVDLSTEAFFGQGTRLTVV.

With respect to this clone: Additional DNA sequences in this sample encode the identical CDR3. The chain carries TRBV5-1 and TRBJ1-1; 8 bases map to TRBD1. Germline lookup yields CDR1 SGHRS and CDR2 YFSETQ. The CDR3 consists of 13 residues. The V segment lost 2 bases and the J segment 4 bases; nucleotides outside the gene matches: 1. CDR3 in amino acids: CASSLQGGTEAFF. The CDR3 DNA is TGCGCCAGCAGCTTACAGGGGGGCACTGAAGCTTTCTTT.

The V gene is TRBV29-1, the J gene TRBJ1-1; D uncertain. Germline CDR1 and CDR2: SQVTM and ANQGSEA. Trimming cost V 4 bases and J 6 bases, with 18 bases left between them. The CDR3 extends over 14 amino acids. The CDR3 DNA reads TGCAGCGTTGCCTCCCACGGCAGGTACCCTGAAGCTTTCTTT. Encoded protein: CSVASHGRYPEAFF. Complete variable domain (other parts from reference TRBV29-1 and TRBJ1-1): SAVISQKPSRDICQRGTSLTIQCQVDSQVTMMFWYRQQPGQSLTLIATANQGSEATYESGFVIDKFPISRPNLTFSTLTVSNMSPEDSSIYLCSVASHGRYPEAFFGQGTRLTVV.

The rearrangement links TRBV4-1 to TRBJ2-7; D might be TRBD2 (6 bases). Trimming cost V 3 bases and J 4 bases, with 25 bases left between them. The CDR3 is 18 amino acids. The V gene's germline CDR1 is MGHRA and CDR2 YSYEKL. CDR3 in DNA: TGCGCCAGCAGCCACCCCCAAGGGCTGACAAGCGGAGGGTACGAGCAGTACTTC. This codes for CASSHPQGLTSGGYEQYF.

The CDR3 coding sequence is TGCAGTGCTACTGACAGCTATGGCTACACCTTC. Its translation: CSATDSYGYTF. This chain links TRBV20-1 with TRBJ1-2, with D perhaps matching TRBD1 (5 bases). The CDR3 length is 11 residues. V lost 4 bases and J lost 4, with 7 bases in between. Germline assignment: CDR1 DFQATT and CDR2 SNEGSKA (reference sequence).

The CDR3 nucleotides are TGTGCCAGTGTCGGACAGGGGAAAGGATTAAGCACTGAAGCTTTCTTT. It encodes CASVGQGKGLSTEAFF. The chain employs TRBV19 and TRBJ1-1; TRBD1 agrees at 9 bases. Germline V gene sequence: CDR1 LNHDA, CDR2 SQIVND (reference sequence). J gave up 4 bases and V 8 bases, and 14 bases lay outside the gene matches. The CDR3 is 16 residues long.

The gene calls are TRBV6-5 and TRBJ1-2, with no clear D. Germline-derived CDR1 and CDR2 are MNHEY and SVGAGI. The V and J ends lost 4 bases and 8 bases respectively, with 8 bases between them. The CDR3 is 11 amino acids. CDR3 loop: CASSFGRGYTF. CDR3 coding DNA: TGTGCCAGCAGTTTCGGTAGAGGCTACACCTTC.

The CDR3, as DNA: TGTGCCAGTATCCCTGGGGCAGGGGGGGCCAACGTCCTGACTTTC. It specifies CASIPGAGGANVLTF. The chain couples TRBV19 to TRBJ2-6; maybe TRBD1 (5 bases). The CDR3 is made up of 15 amino acids. Trimming left V 7 bases short and J 4 bases short, with 14 bases between. The V gene's germline CDR1 is LNHDA and CDR2 SQIVND (reference sequence).

This clone appeared once. This chain joins TRBV25-1 and TRBJ1-2; no reliable D call. The CDR3 has 12 residues. Germline V gives CDR1 MGHDK, CDR2 SYGVNS. V lost 3 bases, J lost 9 bases, and 11 bases lay in between. CDR3 amino acids: CASSDQVRSYTF. CDR3 bases: TGTGCCAGCAGTGACCAGGTTAGAAGCTACACCTTC.

The V call is TRBV6-6, the J call TRBJ1-2; no firm D call. V was shortened by 6 bases and J by 1 base, with 18 bases between the two germline ends. The CDR3 runs 16 residues. Looked up from germline, CDR1 is MNHNY and CDR2 is SVGAGI (reference sequence). CDR3 in amino acids: CASRTPSLGSNYGYTF. In nucleotides, the CDR3 is TGTGCCAGCAGGACTCCCAGCCTAGGGAGTAACTATGGCTACACCTTC.

This sequence joins TRBV29-1 and TRBJ1-5; 7 nucleotides line up with TRBD1. Trimming took 5 bases from V and 7 from J; bases not matched to a gene: 11. From germline, CDR1 is SQVTM and CDR2 ANQGSEA. The CDR3 contains 14 residues. CDR3 sequence reads: CSVLLTGRRQPQHF. The CDR3 nucleotides are TGCAGCGTTCTCTTGACAGGGCGTAGGCAGCCCCAGCATTTT.

The table lists this clone with a few counts. The V and J genes are TRBV6-1 and TRBJ1-4; TRBD1 is a possible D gene (6 bases). Per the germline V gene, CDR1 is MNHNS and CDR2 is SASEGT. V was clipped by 2 bases and J by 4 bases, with 11 bases between them. The length of the CDR3 is 15 residues. CDR3 region: CASSELQGFNEKLFF. In DNA, the CDR3 is TGTGCCAGCAGTGAACTACAGGGTTTTAATGAAAAACTGTTTTTT.

The J gene is TRBJ2-3, the V gene TRBV5-6, with 12 nucleotides matching TRBD1. This CDR3 has 17 residues. V gave up 2 bases and J gave up 6 bases; unmatched junction bases: 10. CDR1 and CDR2 (germline): SGHDT, YYEEEE. The CDR3 here is CASSFYRDRGHLDTQYF. As DNA, the CDR3 is TGTGCCAGCAGCTTTTACCGGGACAGGGGGCATTTGGATACGCAGTATTTT.

The rearrangement joins TRBV18 to TRBJ1-1; D may be TRBD1 (5 bases). The CDR3 has 17 residues. CDR1 and CDR2 (germline): KGHSH, LQKENI. Trimming removed 3 bases at V and 0 bases at J, with 17 bases between. The CDR3 sequence is CASSPIGHDSMNTEAFF. CDR3 bases: TGTGCCAGCTCACCCATTGGACACGATTCCATGAACACTGAAGCTTTCTTT. Using reference TRBV18 and TRBJ1-1 for the parts outside the CDR3, the full variable domain is NAGVMQNPRHLVRRRGQEARLRCSPMKGHSHVYWYRQLPEEGLKFMVYLQKENIIDESGMPKERFSAEFPKEGPSILRIQQVVRGDSAAYFCASSPIGHDSMNTEAFFGQGTRLTVV.

This rearrangement joins TRBV7-6 to TRBJ2-2; D may be TRBD2 (6 bases). The germline V and J ends were trimmed by 4 bases and 6 bases, with 15 bases remaining between them. The CDR3 is 15 residues long. Germline loops: CDR1 SGHVS, CDR2 FNYEAQ. CDR3 DNA: TGTGCCAGCAGCTCCACCGGGACGGGGGCCGGGGAGCTGTTTTTT. Its protein is CASSSTGTGAGELFF.

Written as DNA, the CDR3 is TGTGCCATCAGTGGCCCGGGACAGGGGAATCAGCCCCAGCATTTT. This gives the protein CAISGPGQGNQPQHF. The chain links TRBV10-3 to TRBJ1-5; 10 bases are shared with TRBD1. Germline V gives CDR1 ENHRY, CDR2 SYGVKD. The CDR3 covers 15 residues. J gave up 4 bases and V 4 bases, and 4 bases lay outside the gene matches.

CDR3 amino acids: CASRPRQRMNTEAFF. Written as DNA, the CDR3 is TGTGCCAGCAGACCGAGACAGAGAATGAACACTGAAGCTTTCTTT. The rearrangement uses TRBV6-5 and TRBJ1-1; a possible D gene is TRBD1 (5 bases). The CDR3 runs to 15 residues. Trimming removed 6 bases from V and 0 bases from J, with 14 bases in between. Germline-derived CDR1 and CDR2 are MNHEY and SVGAGI.

This clone appeared a few times. V usage is TRBV29-1 and J usage is TRBJ1-5; TRBD1 is a possible D gene (6 bases). V was shortened by 4 bases and J by 0 bases, with 10 bases between the two germline ends. The germline CDR1 and CDR2 sequences are SQVTM and ANQGSEA. The CDR3 runs 14 residues. The CDR3 DNA follows: TGCAGCGTTGCCAGGGGATATAGCAATCAGCCCCAGCATTTT. This gives the protein CSVARGYSNQPQHF. Complete variable domain (other parts from reference TRBV29-1 and TRBJ1-5): SAVISQKPSRDICQRGTSLTIQCQVDSQVTMMFWYRQQPGQSLTLIATANQGSEATYESGFVIDKFPISRPNLTFSTLTVSNMSPEDSSIYLCSVARGYSNQPQHFGDGTRLSIL.

The CDR3 DNA is TGTGCCAGCAGCCGCGGAGGAGCCCCTTTCCAGTTTAATTCACCCCTCCACTTT. Protein sequence: CASSRGGAPFQFNSPLHF. The V and J genes are TRBV14 and TRBJ1-6; D not certain. The CDR3 contains 18 residues. Germline CDR1 is SGHDN and CDR2 is FVKESK. Trimming took off 4 bases at V and 6 bases at J, with 22 bases between the two ends.

The genes are TRBV6-5 and TRBJ2-5, with TRBD2 matching 8 bases. Germline V gene sequence: CDR1 MNHEY, CDR2 SVGAGI. V lost 7 bases and J lost 6; bases outside the gene matches: 10. This CDR3 spans 14 amino acids. CDR3 residues: CASNTGGAVKTQYF. CDR3 nucleotides: TGTGCCAGCAACACCGGGGGGGCGGTAAAGACCCAGTACTTC.

A word on this clone: Other DNA sequences in the same sample also yield this CDR3. The rearrangement joins TRBV10-1 to TRBJ1-1; no clear D gene. Germline CDR1 WNHNN, CDR2 SYGVQD (reference sequence). The CDR3 length is 12 residues. Trimming cost V 4 bases and J 3 bases, with 6 bases left between them. The CDR3 loop is CASSGQYTEAFF. Here the CDR3 DNA reads TGCGCCAGCAGTGGCCAGTACACTGAAGCTTTCTTT.

This chain uses TRBV10-1 with TRBJ2-7, with D perhaps matching TRBD2 (6 bases). The CDR3 length is 12 residues. CDR1 and CDR2 (germline): WNHNN, SYGVQD (reference sequence). V lost 0 bases to trimming and J lost 12 bases, with 12 bases between them. Here the CDR3 DNA reads TGCGCCAGCAGTGAGTCGACTCGGGGGTTGTACTTC. It translates to CASSESTRGLYF.